The TCR beta chain described here comes from a study of cytomegalovirus exposure and HLA in healthy donors. This CDR3 comprises 16 residues. CDR1 and CDR2 (germline): SEHNR, FQNEAQ (reference sequence). Comments on this clone: Germline is not matched at one junction end, which may reflect a read error.

PCR was performed using 60 Vbeta and 13 Jbeta primers. Profiling relied on immunoSEQ multiplex PCR, and the TCRdb table lists in-frame clones only, not all of them. The table has approximately 190,000 clones, approximately 81% seen once; the top ten hold 3% to 4%. Sequences were obtained from PBMCs. The chain carries TRBV7-9 and TRBJ2-3; 7 bases line up with TRBD1. The TCR comes from a man aged 45-65 years in good health and CMV-seronegative. The CDR3 bases are TGTTCCAGCAGCCCCGACAGGGCCCGGCTCACAGATACGCAGTATTTT. Its translation: CSSSPDRARLTDTQYF.